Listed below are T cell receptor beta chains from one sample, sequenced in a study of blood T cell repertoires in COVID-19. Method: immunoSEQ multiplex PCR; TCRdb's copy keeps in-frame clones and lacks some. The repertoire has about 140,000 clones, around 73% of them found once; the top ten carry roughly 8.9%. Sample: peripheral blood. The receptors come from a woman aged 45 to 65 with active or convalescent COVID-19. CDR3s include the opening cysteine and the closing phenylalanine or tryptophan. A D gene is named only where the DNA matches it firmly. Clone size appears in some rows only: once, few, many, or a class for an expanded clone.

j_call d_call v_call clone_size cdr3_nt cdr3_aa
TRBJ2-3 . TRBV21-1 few TGTGCCAGCAGCAAGGGGAGACAAACAGATACGCAGTATTTT CASSKGRQTDTQYF
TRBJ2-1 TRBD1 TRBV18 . TGTGCCAGCTCACCGCGGACAGGGTATAACAATGAGCAGTTCTTC CASSPRTGYNNEQFF
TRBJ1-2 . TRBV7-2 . TGTGCCAGCAGCTTAGTGCAGGGGTCGGGCTATGGCTACACCTTC CASSLVQGSGYGYTF
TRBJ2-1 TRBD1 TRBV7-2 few TGTGCCAGCAGCACCAGACAGGGGGCGCGGGATGAGCAGTTCTTC CASSTRQGARDEQFF
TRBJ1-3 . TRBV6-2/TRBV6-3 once TGTGCCAGCAGTCATCTCTCCGGGAGGAGCTCTGGAAACACCATATATTTT CASSHLSGRSSGNTIYF
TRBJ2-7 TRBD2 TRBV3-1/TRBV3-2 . TGTGCCAGCAGCCCCTCACTAGCGGGAGATGGTGAGCAGTACTTC CASSPSLAGDGEQYF
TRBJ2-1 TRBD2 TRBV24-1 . TGTGCCACCAGTAAAACGGGAGGTCACAATGAGCAGTTCTTC CATSKTGGHNEQFF
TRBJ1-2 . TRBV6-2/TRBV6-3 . TGTGCCAGCAGTTACGGGAGGGCCCATGGCTACACCTTC CASSYGRAHGYTF
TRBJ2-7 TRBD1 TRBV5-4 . TGTGCCAGCAGCGAAGGGACAGAGCGGCCCTACGAGCAGTACTTC CASSEGTERPYEQYF
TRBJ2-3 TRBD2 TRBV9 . TGTGCCAGCAGCGTTCAAGCGGGAGACCCCACAGATACGCAGTATTTT CASSVQAGDPTDTQYF
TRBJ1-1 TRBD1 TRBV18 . TGTGCCAGCTCACCGACAGGGACCATTGGACAGAACACTGAAGCTTTCTTT CASSPTGTIGQNTEAFF
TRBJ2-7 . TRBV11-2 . TGTGCCAGCAGCTTAACCGGGACCACAGGGGAGCAGTACTTC CASSLTGTTGEQYF
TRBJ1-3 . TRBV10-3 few TGTGCCACCGCCGGAGGGATCTCTGGAAACACCATATATTTT CATAGGISGNTIYF
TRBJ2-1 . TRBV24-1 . TGTGCCACCAGTGATTTGCGTGCGGGGAATGAGCAGTTCTTC CATSDLRAGNEQFF
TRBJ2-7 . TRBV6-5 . TGTGCCAGCTCCTGGGGGGGGCGGAAGGACGAGCAGTACTTC CASSWGGRKDEQYF
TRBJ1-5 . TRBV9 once TGTGCCAGCAGCACCCGGACAGTTCTGACACGAGCAGATCAGCCCCAGCATTTT CASSTRTVLTRADQPQHF
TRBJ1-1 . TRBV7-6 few TGTGCCAGCAGCTTAGTTACGGTGGCAGGAGTCACCCAGGGCACTGAAGCTTTCTTT CASSLVTVAGVTQGTEAFF
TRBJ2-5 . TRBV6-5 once TGTGCCAGCAGTTGGACATTTCAAGAGACCCAGTACTTC CASSWTFQETQYF
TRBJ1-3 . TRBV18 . TGTGCCAGCGAGGGTGCTGGAAACACCATATATTTT CASEGAGNTIYF
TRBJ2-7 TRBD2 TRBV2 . TGTGCCAGCAGCCGGACTAGCGGGAGGGGGAACGAGCAGTACTTC CASSRTSGRGNEQYF
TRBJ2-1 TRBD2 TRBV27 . TGTGCCAGCAGTGCCCGCGGGACTATATCGAGCTCCTACAATGAGCAGTTCTTC CASSARGTISSSYNEQFF
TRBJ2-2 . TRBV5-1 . TGCGCCAGCAGCTTGGAGACAGGGAACACCGGGGAGCTGTTTTTT CASSLETGNTGELFF
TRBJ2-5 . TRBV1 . TGCACCAGCAGCCAACTAGCGGGGGGAGGAGAGACCCAGTACTTC CTSSQLAGGGETQYF
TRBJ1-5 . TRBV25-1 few TGTGCCAGCAGCCCCCACAACAATCAGCCCCAGCATTTT CASSPHNNQPQHF
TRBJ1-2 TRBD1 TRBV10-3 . TGTGCCATCAGCTCGACAGGGACGAATGGCTACACCTTC CAISSTGTNGYTF
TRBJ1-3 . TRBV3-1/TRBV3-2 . TGTGCCAGCAGACACGACATCGCTGGAAACACCATATATTTT CASRHDIAGNTIYF
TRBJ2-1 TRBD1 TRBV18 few TGTGCCAGCTCACCAAGGTTCGGACAGGGGGACAATGAGCAGTTCTTC CASSPRFGQGDNEQFF
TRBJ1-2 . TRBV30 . TGTGCCTGGAGTGTCGGCGGCTATGGCTACACCTTC CAWSVGGYGYTF
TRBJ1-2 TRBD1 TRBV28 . TGTGCCAGCACCCTAGGACAGGGAGGTGGCTACACCTTC CASTLGQGGGYTF
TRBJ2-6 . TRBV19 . TGTGCCAGTAGTTCTGGTCGGAGGTCCTCTGGGGCCAACGTCCTGACTTTC CASSSGRRSSGANVLTF
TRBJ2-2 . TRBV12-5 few TGTGCTAGTGGTTTGGTTCCCGGGACATTGACCGGGGAGCTGTTTTTT CASGLVPGTLTGELFF
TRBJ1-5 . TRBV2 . TGTGCCAGCAGTGTCGGGAGGGGGGGGGATAGCAATCAGCCCCAGCATTTT CASSVGRGGDSNQPQHF
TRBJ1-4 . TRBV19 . TGTGCCAGTAGCCCCGAAAGCCACAATGAAAAACTGTTTTTT CASSPESHNEKLFF
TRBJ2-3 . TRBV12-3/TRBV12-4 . TGTGCCAGCAGTTTAACTCTGAATACGCAGTATTTT CASSLTLNTQYF
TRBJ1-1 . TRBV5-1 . TGCGCCAGCAGCTTGGCCTTGCCAGGGATAAACACTGAAGCTTTCTTT CASSLALPGINTEAFF
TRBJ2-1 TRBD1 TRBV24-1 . TGTGCCACCAGTGCAACACGACAGGGGTCCGATGAGCAGTTCTTC CATSATRQGSDEQFF
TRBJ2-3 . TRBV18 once TGTGCCAGCTCACCACCTAACTCCGTAGATACGCAGTATTTT CASSPPNSVDTQYF
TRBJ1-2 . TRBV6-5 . TGTGCCAGCAATTTCGGGAACTCAAACTATGGCTACACCTTC CASNFGNSNYGYTF
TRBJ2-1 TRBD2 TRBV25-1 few TGTGCCAGCAGTTTGCAGCGGGAGGGCTATGAGCAGTTCTTC CASSLQREGYEQFF
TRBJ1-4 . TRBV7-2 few TGTGCCAGCAGCCCGACAACCGCAACTAATGAAAAACTGTTTTTT CASSPTTATNEKLFF
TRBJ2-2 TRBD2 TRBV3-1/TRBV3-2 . TGTGCCAGCAGCCAAGATAAGACTAGCGGGAGCACCGGGGAGCTGTTTTTT CASSQDKTSGSTGELFF
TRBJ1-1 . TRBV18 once TGTGCCAGCTCTCCGGATACAGGGCTGAACACTGAAGCTTTCTTT CASSPDTGLNTEAFF
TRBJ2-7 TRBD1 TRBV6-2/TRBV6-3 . TGTGCCAGCAGTTTCCGGGACAGATACGAGCAGTACTTC CASSFRDRYEQYF
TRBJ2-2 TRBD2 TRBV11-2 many TGTGCCAGCAGAAGCGGGGGGGCTTCGGCCGGGGAGCTGTTTTTT CASRSGGASAGELFF
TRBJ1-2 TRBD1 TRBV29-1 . TGCAGCGTTGAAGAGGGGACAGGGGGATATGGCTACACCTTC CSVEEGTGGYGYTF
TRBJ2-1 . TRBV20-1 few TGCAGTGCGCTACCCTACAATGAGCAGTTCTTC CSALPYNEQFF
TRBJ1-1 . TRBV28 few TGTGCCAGCAGCCGGGAGAACACTGAAGCTTTCTTT CASSRENTEAFF
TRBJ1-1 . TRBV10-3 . TGTGCCATCAGTGAGAGCGCTCAGGGAACTGAAGCTTTCTTT CAISESAQGTEAFF
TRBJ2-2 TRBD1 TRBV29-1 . TGCAGCGTTGAACAGGGGGCTGCCGGGGAGCTGTTTTTT CSVEQGAAGELFF
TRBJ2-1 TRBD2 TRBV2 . TGTGCCAGCAGCCTCAGGCGGGGGGAAGAAGATGAGCAGTTCTTC CASSLRRGEEDEQFF
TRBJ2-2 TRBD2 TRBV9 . TGTGCCAGCAGCGTAGCTACTAGCGGGATTTCCGGGGAGCTGTTTTTT CASSVATSGISGELFF
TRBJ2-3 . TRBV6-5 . TGTGCCAGCAGTTACGATGGGGGGAGGAGGACGCAGTATTTT CASSYDGGRRTQYF
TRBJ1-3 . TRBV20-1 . TGCAGTGCTAGTGGACCCCTCACAGACACCATATATTTT CSASGPLTDTIYF
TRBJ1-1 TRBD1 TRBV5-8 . TGTGCCAGCAGCAACGGACAGGGACTTGTTGAAGCTTTCTTT CASSNGQGLVEAFF